The 28 T cell receptor beta chains below come from one sample, sequenced in a study of T cells in Graves' hyperthyroidism and ophthalmopathy (dated by TCRdb to between 2018 and 2021). Library preparation was by multiplex PCR. This sample was sequenced with an Illumina HiSeq 2000. TCR beta CDR3 regions were amplified from RNA transcripts. For the first round of RT-PCR on the TCR CDR3, the HTBI primer set was used together with the Qiagen OneStep RT-PCR kit. TCRdb passed the public sequencing reads through fastp at Q25 and MiXCR, retaining productive beta sequences. All rows with the same CDR3 protein become a single entry with the most common DNA and genes. The sample records about 700,000 distinct CDR3 sequences, 12% to 15% of which are singletons. In total, the top ten clones hold more than 8.5% of the sample. The sample consisted of blood. The receptors shown here come from a woman aged 18-29 years with Graves' hyperthyroidism.

The genes are TRBV20-1 and TRBJ2-5; 11 positions agree with TRBD1. Germline trimming cut 6 bases from V and 4 bases from J; bases unmatched to any gene: 10. Germline V gene data show CDR1 as DFQATT and CDR2 as SNEGSKA (reference sequence). There are 15 residues in the CDR3. CDR3 sequence (DNA): TGCAGTGCGGACGGACAGGGGGCATTAGGAGAGACCCAGTACTTC. It yields the protein CSADGQGALGETQYF.

Turning to this clonotype: Given a much more abundant clone one base away, this may be a read error. This sequence joins TRBV7-2 and TRBJ2-3; the match to TRBD2 covers 8 bases. The CDR3 extends over 15 amino acids. Germline loops: CDR1 SGHTA, CDR2 FQGNSA. CDR3 in DNA: TGTGCCAGCAGCTTTACTAGCGGAGGCACAGATATGCAGTATTTT. It codes for CASSFTSGGTDMQYF.

The sample holds a few counts of this clonotype. The chain has TRBV6-1 and TRBJ2-6; possible D gene TRBD1, 6 bases. The CDR3 extends over 16 amino acids. Germline V gene lookup returns CDR1 MNHNS and CDR2 SASEGT. The ends were cut back, 3 bases at V and 3 bases at J, with 12 bases in the middle. CDR3 residues: CASSDSAGVGANVLTF. The CDR3 nucleotides are TGTGCCAGCAGTGACTCGGCAGGGGTTGGGGCCAACGTCCTGACTTTC.

The chain employs TRBV11-2 and TRBJ1-1; D is ambiguous. V was trimmed by 6 bases and J by 7 bases, leaving 12 bases between them. CDR3 length equals 12 residues. Germline assignment: CDR1 SGHAT and CDR2 FQNNGV. The CDR3 here is CASSYPRGEAFF. The DNA of the CDR3 is TGTGCCAGCAGTTACCCCCGGGGTGAAGCTTTCTTT.

This rearrangement joins TRBV7-9 to TRBJ1-1; 7 positions agree with TRBD1. V lost 7 bases and J lost 1; bases outside the gene matches: 9. Germline CDR1 is SEHNR and CDR2 is FQNEAQ (reference sequence). This CDR3 has 15 residues. CDR3 DNA sequence: TGTGCCAGCACTTCACTCGGGACAGCGAACACTGAAGCTTTCTTT. It yields the protein CASTSLGTANTEAFF.

The chain employs TRBV27 and TRBJ1-2; D possibly corresponds to TRBD1 (6 bases). With 5 bases removed from V and 1 base from J, the gap between germline ends came to 14 bases. In germline, CDR1 is MNHEY, CDR2 SMNVEV (reference sequence). This CDR3 is built from 15 residues. The CDR3 spells CASSPGTHLNYGYTF. CDR3 nucleotides: TGTGCCAGCAGTCCGGGGACACATCTTAACTATGGCTACACCTTC.

The chain combines TRBV12-3 or TRBV12-4 with TRBJ2-1, with 12 bases fitting TRBD2. CDR3 length: 14 amino acids. V shed 5 bases and J 14 bases; nucleotides not matched to a gene: 10. The CDR3 region has the DNA TGTGCCAGCAGTCCCTCTAGCGGGAGGGCCCGGGAGTTCTTC. This sequence encodes CASSPSSGRAREFF.

This clonotype showed up just a few times. V and J are TRBV13 and TRBJ2-5; D is perhaps TRBD1 (5 bases). The ends were cut back, 8 bases at V and 3 bases at J, with 16 bases in the middle. Germline V gene data show CDR1 as PRHDT and CDR2 as FYEKMQ (reference sequence). CDR3 length: 14 amino acids. CDR3 in amino acids: CASVARGAKETQYF. CDR3 DNA: TGTGCCAGCGTGGCTAGGGGCGCGAAAGAGACCCAGTACTTC.

The DNA for the CDR3 is TGCGCCAGCAGCCTGACTAGCGGGGGAGGGAATGAGCAGTTCTTC. Amino acid sequence: CASSLTSGGGNEQFF. The chain employs TRBV5-1 and TRBJ2-1, with 12 bases aligning to TRBD2. The V gene end was trimmed by 4 bases and the J gene end by 7 bases; junction bases not matched to a gene: 6. The CDR3 has 15 amino acids. Germline CDR1 reads SGHRS; CDR2 reads YFSETQ.

This clonotype was seen more than once but under ten times. A much larger clone sits a single nucleotide away, making a read error possible. V gene TRBV11-2 combines with J gene TRBJ2-5; D is tentatively TRBD1 or TRBD2 (5 bases each). This CDR3 region has 15 residues. The V gene's germline CDR1 is SGHAT and CDR2 FQNNGV. CDR3: CASSPPGTVQEAQYF. DNA for the CDR3: TGTGCCAGCAGCCCTCCCGGGACGGTACAAGAGGCCCAGTACTTC.

This clonotype was counted only a few times. This chain links TRBV18 with TRBJ2-7, with 9 bases that match TRBD2. Germline V gives CDR1 KGHSH, CDR2 LQKENI. The V gene end was trimmed by 3 bases and the J gene end by 2 bases; junction bases not matched to a gene: 5. The CDR3 is made up of 15 amino acids. The CDR3 nucleotides are TGTGCCAGCTCACCTAGCGGGAGCCTTACCTACGAGCAGTACTTC. Its protein product is CASSPSGSLTYEQYF.

This clonotype was seen ten or more times. J is TRBJ2-1 and V is TRBV7-3, with D unresolved. The germline CDR1 and CDR2 sequences are SGHTA and FQGTGA. Deletions cut 2 bases from V and 5 bases from J, with 7 bases between. This CDR3 has 13 residues. The CDR3, as DNA: TGTGCCAGCAGCTTAGTCCGGAACAATGAGCAGTTCTTC. This codes for CASSLVRNNEQFF.

The CDR3 coding sequence is TGTGCCAGCAGTGACCCCCAGGGCGGCACAGATACGCAGTATTTT. This sequence encodes CASSDPQGGTDTQYF. The chain links TRBV6-4 to TRBJ2-3; D possibly corresponds to TRBD1 (5 bases). Per germline, CDR1 MRHNA and CDR2 SNTAGT. The CDR3 is 15 residues long. Deletions cut 2 bases from V and 1 base from J, with 10 bases between.

This clonotype was seen more than once but under ten times. This chain connects TRBV6-9 to TRBJ2-2; 7 bases map to TRBD2. Germline V gene sequence: CDR1 MNHGY, CDR2 SVAAGI. The CDR3 is 15 amino acids. V lost 4 bases and J lost 5; bases outside the gene matches: 7. The CDR3 region is CASSWGGGRTGELFF. CDR3 coding DNA: TGTGCCAGCAGTTGGGGGGGAGGAAGGACCGGGGAGCTGTTTTTT.

This clonotype was detected many times. This CDR3 reads CASSLKTSGSVGTDTQYF. DNA for the CDR3: TGTGCCAGCAGCTTAAAGACTAGCGGGAGTGTCGGCACAGATACGCAGTATTTT. This sequence joins TRBV5-4 and TRBJ2-3; 12 nucleotides agree with TRBD2. There are 18 residues in the CDR3. V shed 2 bases, J shed 1 base, and the junction held 8 bases outside the gene matches. CDR1 is SGHNT, CDR2 YYREEE, per germline (reference sequence).

There are many counts of this clonotype. This chain links TRBV10-2 with TRBJ2-1; 8 bases are a match to TRBD2. V lost 10 bases and J lost 7; bases outside the gene matches: 15. CDR3 length: 15 residues. Per the germline V gene, CDR1 is WSHSY and CDR2 is SAAADI. The CDR3 coding sequence is TGCGCCACCTCAAAGGGTACTAGCGGCATGAATGAGCAGTTCTTC. Translation gives CATSKGTSGMNEQFF.

This clonotype appeared a few times. Just one base apart from a much larger clone, this may be a read error. The chain employs TRBV7-2 and TRBJ1-5; perhaps TRBD1 as D (5 bases). This CDR3 spans 17 amino acids. CDR1 and CDR2 from the germline V gene are SGHTA and FQGNSA. V was clipped by 1 base and J by 5 bases, with 18 bases between them. CDR3 residues: CASSLVAGRDSDQPQHF. CDR3 sequence (DNA): TGTGCCAGCAGCTTAGTCGCAGGCAGGGACTCTGATCAGCCCCAGCATTTT.

In its sample, this clonotype was seen many times. V usage is TRBV29-1 and J usage is TRBJ2-7, with D possibly TRBD1 on 6 matching bases. The V gene lost 0 bases and the J gene lost 4 bases, with 16 bases spanning the gap. Per the germline V gene, CDR1 is SQVTM and CDR2 is ANQGSEA. There are 15 residues in the CDR3. In DNA form, the CDR3 reads TGCAGCGTTGAAGATCGGGGTCTAGGACAGTACGAGCAGTACTTC. This codes for CSVEDRGLGQYEQYF.

This clonotype was recorded a few times. The rearrangement links TRBV30 to TRBJ2-5, with TRBD2 matching over 8 bases. The V and J ends lost 4 bases and 1 base, in that order; junction bases with no gene match: 2. CDR1 is GTSNPN and CDR2 is SVGIG in the germline V gene (reference sequence). CDR3 length: 13 residues. The CDR3: CAWKLAGQETQYF. CDR3 nucleotides: TGTGCCTGGAAGCTAGCGGGCCAAGAGACCCAGTACTTC.

A remark on this clonotype: A clone one base away is much larger, so this may be a read error. The V gene is TRBV30, the J gene TRBJ2-7, with D maybe TRBD2 (5 bases). Matching the DNA end better, TRBJ2-1 makes the J call doubtful. CDR1 and CDR2 from the germline V gene are GTSNPN and SVGIG (reference sequence). The CDR3 extends over 13 amino acids. The CDR3, as DNA: TGTGCCTGGAGAGGCGAGGAGGCCTACGAGCAGTTCTTC. Translating gives CAWRGEEAYEQFF.

This sequence joins TRBV6-2 or TRBV6-3 and TRBJ2-7; 11 bases line up with TRBD2. Germline V CDR1 and CDR2: MNHEY, SVGEGT. The CDR3 runs 19 residues. The V and J ends lost 6 bases and 2 bases, in that order; junction bases with no gene match: 18. The DNA for the CDR3 is TGTGCCAGCAGGAACCCGGGACTAGCGGTCACTGTCGACCCCTACGAGCAGTACTTC. Translated, it gives CASRNPGLAVTVDPYEQYF.

This clonotype has ten or more counts. This chain links TRBV19 with TRBJ2-7; D remains unclear. The CDR3 spans 16 residues. The V gene's germline CDR1 is LNHDA and CDR2 SQIVND (reference sequence). Trimming removed 5 bases at V and 4 bases at J, with 21 bases between. Here the CDR3 reads CASSPSSGPILYEQYF. The CDR3, as DNA: TGTGCCAGTAGTCCGTCCAGTGGGCCGATACTTTACGAGCAGTACTTC.

This clonotype was counted at least ten times. The chain employs TRBV20-1 and TRBJ2-7; 9 nucleotides align to TRBD1. Germline CDR1 is DFQATT and CDR2 is SNEGSKA (reference sequence). The CDR3 is 12 residues long. V dropped 6 bases and J dropped 4; count of bases not matched to a gene: 4. This CDR3 reads CSALDRGYEQYF. Here the CDR3 DNA reads TGCAGTGCCCTAGACAGGGGGTACGAGCAGTACTTC.

V and J are TRBV5-1 and TRBJ2-3; TRBD1 aligns across 7 bases. Germline CDR1 is SGHRS and CDR2 is YFSETQ. With 0 bases clipped from V and 3 bases from J, the junction kept 4 bases outside the gene matches. This CDR3 comprises 15 residues. CDR3 sequence: CASSLDKGATDTQYF. For the CDR3, the DNA is TGCGCCAGCAGCTTGGATAAGGGGGCAACAGATACGCAGTATTTT.

This clonotype was detected a few times. Written as DNA, the CDR3 is TGTGCCAGCAGTCCCTCGGACAGGGACAATGAGCAGTTCTTC. Its translation: CASSPSDRDNEQFF. V and J are TRBV12-3 or TRBV12-4 and TRBJ2-1; 8 bases are shared with TRBD1. The CDR3 is 14 amino acids. Trimming cost V 5 bases and J 5 bases; bases outside gene matches: 5.

The table lists this clonotype with a few counts. The J gene is TRBJ2-7, the V gene TRBV4-1, with 11 bases that match TRBD2. Per germline, CDR1 MGHRA and CDR2 YSYEKL. This CDR3 is built from 18 residues. The trim removed 3 bases at V and 3 bases at J, leaving 13 bases unmatched. The CDR3 sequence: CASSHLGAGLAGYYEQYF. CDR3 sequence (DNA): TGCGCCAGCAGCCACCTTGGCGCCGGACTAGCGGGCTACTACGAGCAGTACTTC.

This clonotype was seen many times. V is TRBV30 and J is TRBJ1-5, with D maybe TRBD1 (5 bases). The CDR3 totals 15 residues. The V and J ends lost 0 bases and 2 bases respectively, with 11 bases between them. Germline values: CDR1 GTSNPN, CDR2 SVGIG (reference sequence). The chain's CDR3 is CAWSVRGARNQPQHF. The DNA for the CDR3 is TGTGCCTGGAGTGTACGAGGGGCACGCAATCAGCCCCAGCATTTT.

This clonotype was seen at least ten times. This sequence joins TRBV7-9 and TRBJ2-5; D unresolved. The ends were cut back, 0 bases at V and 4 bases at J, with 12 bases in the middle. Germline V gene lookup returns CDR1 SEHNR and CDR2 FQNEAQ (reference sequence). CDR3 length: 15 residues. The CDR3 bases are TGTGCCAGCAGCTTAGCCGACTTCCCTCGAGAGACCCAGTACTTC. This gives the protein CASSLADFPRETQYF.